Detailed here is one T cell receptor (beta chain). A CD45RA-negative memory subset and a CD45RA+ naive subset were separated from the CD4+ cells. Germline loops: CDR1 SGHAT, CDR2 FQNNGV. The CDR3 is 12 amino acids. The germline V and J ends were trimmed by 7 bases and 15 bases, with 19 bases remaining between them. Repertoires were generated with immunoSEQ multiplex PCR, while TCRdb's copy carries only in-frame clones and drops some. The sample lists millions of clones; 90% to 95% were seen once. This sample stems from a study of shared clonotypes between healthy human individuals. Specimen: naive CD4+ T cells sorted from blood. This sample's subset: CD45RA+ positively selected. This receptor was obtained from a man aged 18 to 29 in good health. The chain joins TRBV11-2 to TRBJ2-1; either TRBD1 or TRBD2 may fit D (6 bases each). DNA for the CDR3: TGTGCCAGCACCAGCTTCAGTGGGGGGCCGTTCTTC. Encoded protein: CASTSFSGGPFF.